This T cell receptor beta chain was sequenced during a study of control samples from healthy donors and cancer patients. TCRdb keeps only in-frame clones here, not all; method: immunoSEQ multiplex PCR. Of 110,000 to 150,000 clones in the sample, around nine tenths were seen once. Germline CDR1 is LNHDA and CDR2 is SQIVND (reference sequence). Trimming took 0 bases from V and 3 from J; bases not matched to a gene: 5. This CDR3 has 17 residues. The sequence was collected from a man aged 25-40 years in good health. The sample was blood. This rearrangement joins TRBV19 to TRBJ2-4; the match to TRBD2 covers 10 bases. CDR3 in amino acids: CASSIDGAGGNKNIQYF. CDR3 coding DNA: TGTGCCAGTAGTATAGATGGAGCGGGAGGGAACAAAAACATTCAGTACTTC.